One and the same sample provided the 10 T cell receptor beta chains below, sequenced in a study of control samples from healthy donors and cancer patients. Clones were read by immunoSEQ multiplex PCR, and TCRdb kept only the in-frame ones, dropping some. Here the sample spans 130,000 or so clones, roughly 90% being singletons. The sequencing input was blood. The receptors stem from a man between 45 and 60 years old in good health.

CDR3 sequence reads: CASGPGQNKMKMNTEAFF. The CDR3 nucleotides are TGTGCCAGCGGACCGGGACAGAATAAAATGAAAATGAACACTGAAGCTTTCTTT. The rearrangement joins TRBV21-1 to TRBJ1-1; the table's D call TRBD1 went unverified against the DNA. TRBV21-1 is a recognized pseudogene. The CDR3 extends over 18 amino acids.

The chain combines TRBV25-1 with TRBJ2-3; TRBD2 aligns across 7 bases. The CDR3 has 15 amino acids. Germline CDR1 MGHDK, CDR2 SYGVNS. J lost 4 bases, V lost 7 bases, and 11 bases had no gene match. The CDR3 spells CASTPGGIGADTQYF. The CDR3 nucleotides read TGTGCCAGCACCCCGGGAGGCATTGGGGCAGATACGCAGTATTTT.

The chain is built from TRBV6-5 and TRBJ2-2; 7 nucleotides align to TRBD1. After removal of 5 bases from V and 5 bases from J, the junction contained 5 bases not matched to a gene. CDR3 length: 14 residues. Germline assignment: CDR1 MNHEY and CDR2 SVGAGI. The DNA of the CDR3 is TGTGCCAGCAGTCACGGGACAGTGACCGGGGAGCTGTTTTTT. Its protein product is CASSHGTVTGELFF.

This sequence joins TRBV5-5 and TRBJ2-7; 8 positions agree with TRBD2. This CDR3 is built from 14 residues. Per the germline V gene, CDR1 is SGHKS and CDR2 is YYEKEE (reference sequence). Germline trimming cut 3 bases from V and 3 bases from J; bases unmatched to any gene: 5. This chain's CDR3 is CASSWRGADYEQYF. Here the CDR3 DNA reads TGTGCCAGCAGCTGGCGGGGGGCGGACTACGAGCAGTACTTC. The entire variable domain, with the rest obtained from reference TRBV5-5 and TRBJ2-7, is as follows: DAGVTQSPTHLIKTRGQQVTLRCSPISGHKSVSWYQQVLGQGPQFIFQYYEKEERGRGNFPDRFSARQFPNYSSELNVNALLLGDSALYLCASSWRGADYEQYFGPGTRLTVT.

The chain has TRBV11-3 and TRBJ2-7; 8 bases align to TRBD2. This CDR3 comprises 15 residues. After removal of 5 bases from V and 1 base from J, the junction contained 7 bases not matched to a gene. Germline CDR1 is SGHNT and CDR2 is YENEEA. CDR3 loop: CASSPSGGVSYEQYF. For the CDR3, the DNA is TGTGCCAGCAGCCCCTCGGGGGGGGTGTCCTACGAGCAGTACTTC.

The chain is built from TRBV14 and TRBJ2-7; D remains ambiguous. V lost 5 bases, J lost 0 bases, and 17 bases lay in between. The CDR3 is 16 residues long. Per germline, CDR1 SGHDN and CDR2 FVKESK. The CDR3 sequence is CASSSQGRADSYEQYF. CDR3 DNA sequence: TGTGCCAGCAGCTCGCAAGGACGGGCAGACTCCTACGAGCAGTACTTC. The complete variable domain, with remaining parts taken from reference TRBV14 and TRBJ2-7, reads EAGVTQFPSHSVIEKGQTVTLRCDPISGHDNLYWYRRVMGKEIKFLLHFVKESKQDESGMPNNRFLAERTGGTYSTLKVQPAELEDSGVYFCASSSQGRADSYEQYFGPGTRLTVT.

The gene calls are TRBV6-1 and TRBJ1-5; 8 bases are shared with TRBD1. Germline values: CDR1 MNHNS, CDR2 SASEGT. The CDR3 totals 17 residues. The V gene end was trimmed by 2 bases and the J gene end by 0 bases; junction bases not matched to a gene: 6. The CDR3 DNA is TGTGCCAGCAGTGAACGTCCAGGGGGCTTTAGCAATCAGCCCCAGCATTTT. Its translation: CASSERPGGFSNQPQHF.

V and J are TRBV5-1 and TRBJ2-3; 9 nucleotides line up with TRBD1. Germline V gives CDR1 SGHRS, CDR2 YFSETQ. CDR3 length equals 16 residues. V trimming: 5 bases; J trimming: 3 bases; junction bases outside the gene matches: 10. The CDR3 DNA is TGCGCCAGCAGTTCCTTTGCCGGGACAGGGACAGATACGCAGTATTTT. Residues: CASSSFAGTGTDTQYF.

This sequence joins TRBV6-5 and TRBJ2-3; tentatively, D is TRBD1 (5 bases). This CDR3 contains 15 residues. The germline CDR1 and CDR2 sequences are MNHEY and SVGAGI. Trimming shortened V by 0 bases and J by 2 bases, and 9 bases separated the two germline ends. This CDR3 reads CASSYSSTATDTQYF. The CDR3 region has the DNA TGTGCCAGCAGTTACTCCTCGACAGCCACAGATACGCAGTATTTT.

V gene TRBV7-8 combines with J gene TRBJ1-1, with D uncertain. V lost 5 bases to trimming and J lost 1 base, with 5 bases between them. CDR1 SGHVS and CDR2 FQNEAQ come from the germline V gene. CDR3 length: 12 amino acids. CDR3 coding DNA: TGTGCCAGCAGCCGCCCGAACACTGAAGCTTTCTTT. It encodes CASSRPNTEAFF.